Following are 20 T cell receptor beta chains from one sample sequenced in a study of Graves' ophthalmopathy and Graves' hyperthyroidism. RNA transcripts were the source from which TCR beta CDR3 regions were amplified. First-round RT-PCR used HTBI primers; second-round multiplex PCR followed. MiXCR was run by TCRdb on the multiplex PCR reads, yielding one entry per CDR3 protein. This table has fewer than 650,000 distinct CDR3 sequences, 20% to 25% appearing once. The specimen sequenced was peripheral blood. These receptors all come from a woman under 30 with stable Graves' hyperthyroidism. Some clones in this sample may be carry-over from other donors' samples.

This clonotype was detected many times. The chain has TRBV20-1 and TRBJ2-7; TRBD2 matches 12 bases. The CDR3 consists of 17 residues. V was clipped by 6 bases and J by 0 bases; unmatched bases: 12. Germline V gene sequence: CDR1 DFQATT, CDR2 SNEGSKA (reference sequence). The CDR3 DNA is TGCAGTGCCGCCGGGACTAGCGGGCTTTTGTCCTCCTACGAGCAGTACTTC. It translates to CSAAGTSGLLSSYEQYF.

This clonotype was counted many times. This chain links TRBV6-1 with TRBJ1-1; no firm D call. CDR3 length equals 15 residues. Germline V gene sequence: CDR1 MNHNS, CDR2 SASEGT. Trimming stripped 7 bases from V and 3 bases from J, with 18 bases between. The CDR3: CASTKEDPRYTEAFF. In DNA, the CDR3 is TGTGCCAGCACTAAGGAGGACCCGAGGTACACTGAAGCTTTCTTT.

In its sample, this clonotype was seen many times. This chain links TRBV10-3 with TRBJ1-2; no firm D call. With 3 bases removed from V and 4 bases from J, the gap between germline ends came to 15 bases. The CDR3 consists of 15 residues. The germline V gene has CDR1 ENHRY and CDR2 SYGVKD. CDR3 amino acids: CAISEGSTLGYGYTF. CDR3 bases: TGTGCCATCAGTGAAGGCAGTACCTTAGGCTATGGCTACACCTTC.

The table lists this clonotype with a few counts. The V and J genes are TRBV20-1 and TRBJ2-5; 9 positions match TRBD2. CDR3 length equals 16 residues. Germline lookup yields CDR1 DFQATT and CDR2 SNEGSKA (reference sequence). With V trimmed by 0 bases and J by 4 bases, 9 bases remained unmatched. CDR3 protein: CSARDLGGGDGETQYF. Here the CDR3 DNA reads TGCAGTGCTAGAGATCTCGGCGGGGGGGATGGAGAGACCCAGTACTTC.

This clonotype was picked up a small number of times. The chain is built from TRBV6-1 and TRBJ1-2; D not resolved. CDR1 MNHNS and CDR2 SASEGT come from the germline V gene. Trimming left V 5 bases short and J 3 bases short, with 16 bases between. The CDR3 is 15 amino acids. The CDR3 region has the DNA TGTGCCAGCAGTCAAGGAGCGGGGAAGGACTATGGCTACACCTTC. As protein: CASSQGAGKDYGYTF.

Comments on this clonotype: It may be a read error: a sequence one base away is much more abundant. The CDR3 does not end in the conserved phenylalanine or tryptophan, so this is likely a read error. V gene TRBV30 combines with J gene TRBJ1-2; tentative D call: TRBD1 (5 bases). CDR3 length: 13 amino acids. Germline V lookup: CDR1 GTSNPN, CDR2 SVGIG (reference sequence). Trimming removed 2 bases at V and 3 bases at J, with 10 bases between. For the CDR3, the DNA is TGTGCCTGGAGTCTTCAGGGACACTATGGCTACACCGTC. Its protein is CAWSLQGHYGYTV.

As to this clonotype: A read error may account for a junction end that differs from germline. This sequence joins TRBV6-1 and TRBJ1-6, with 9 bases fitting TRBD1. The germline CDR1 and CDR2 sequences are MNHNS and SASEGT. The CDR3 is made up of 15 amino acids. Written as DNA, the CDR3 is TGTGCCAGCAGTGAAGAGGAGACAGGGGGTTCACACCTCCACTTT. Translation: CASSEEETGGSHLHF.

This clonotype occurred many times. V and J are TRBV29-1 and TRBJ2-7; TRBD2 matches at 12 bases. The germline CDR1 and CDR2 sequences are SQVTM and ANQGSEA. This CDR3 has 13 residues. Unmatched junction bases numbered 7, after V lost 7 bases and J lost 6 bases. CDR3 protein: CSAMTSGSGEQYF. The CDR3 region has the DNA TGCAGCGCCATGACTAGCGGGAGTGGCGAGCAGTACTTC.

The chain joins TRBV20-1 to TRBJ2-7, with 10 nucleotides matching TRBD2. From germline, CDR1 is DFQATT and CDR2 SNEGSKA (reference sequence). The CDR3 is 12 residues long. V lost 5 bases, J lost 4 bases, and 2 bases stayed unmatched. The CDR3 DNA reads as TGCAGTGCTGGACTAGCGGCATACGAGCAGTACTTC. Translated: CSAGLAAYEQYF.

This clonotype occurred a few times. A much larger clone lies one base from this, so it may be a read error. The rearrangement uses TRBV28 and TRBJ2-5; tentatively, D is TRBD2 (7 bases). Trimming shortened V by 4 bases and J by 5 bases, and 23 bases separated the two germline ends. This CDR3 region has 17 residues. In germline, CDR1 is MDHEN, CDR2 SYDVKM. As DNA, the CDR3 is TGTGCCAGCAGTTCCATCCGACGGGGGGCCGGTAGGGAGACCCAGTACTTC. Protein product: CASSSIRRGAGRETQYF.

In this sample, this clonotype turned up many times. This sequence joins TRBV28 and TRBJ1-5, with D perhaps matching TRBD1 (6 bases). The CDR3 extends over 17 amino acids. V shed 5 bases and J shed 2 bases, with 19 bases lying between them. The germline V gene encodes CDR1 MDHEN and CDR2 SYDVKM. This CDR3 reads CASSPSGGGRGNQPQHF. The CDR3 bases are TGTGCCAGCAGTCCGAGTGGAGGGGGGCGCGGCAATCAGCCCCAGCATTTT.

The sample holds many counts of this clonotype. The V gene is TRBV5-1, the J gene TRBJ1-1; D gene uncertain. This CDR3 spans 14 amino acids. Germline CDR1 SGHRS, CDR2 YFSETQ. The ends were cut back, 4 bases at V and 6 bases at J, with 16 bases in the middle. In DNA, the CDR3 is TGCGCCAGCAGCAATAGGGCGGGTCTACCTGAAGCTTTCTTT. Amino acids: CASSNRAGLPEAFF.

As concerns this clonotype: A much bigger clone sits one base away, suggesting this may be a read error. The chain is built from TRBV2 and TRBJ2-5; D might be TRBD1 (5 bases). The CDR3 contains 11 residues. V lost 8 bases to trimming and J lost 3 bases, with 7 bases between them. CDR1 and CDR2 (germline): SNHLY, FYNNEI. Here the CDR3 reads CASGQEETQYF. In nucleotides, the CDR3 is TGTGCCAGCGGACAAGAAGAGACCCAGTACTTC.

This chain connects TRBV12-3 or TRBV12-4 to TRBJ1-5, with 7 bases fitting TRBD1. Trimming at V came to 6 bases and at J to 5 bases, leaving 13 bases not matched to a gene. The CDR3 runs 16 residues. In DNA form, the CDR3 reads TGTGCCAGCAGGCTTAATGGACAGGAGCAATATCAGCCCCAGCATTTT. Its protein product is CASRLNGQEQYQPQHF.

This clonotype showed up many times. The J gene is TRBJ1-2, the V gene TRBV28; no definite D call. In germline, CDR1 is MDHEN, CDR2 SYDVKM. The CDR3 totals 18 residues. V was pared by 4 bases and J by 0 bases, with 21 bases between. In DNA, the CDR3 is TGTGCCAGCAGTTACCCCACCCCAACAGACACAGCTAACTATGGCTACACCTTC. Its translation: CASSYPTPTDTANYGYTF.

The table lists this clonotype with a few counts. The genes are TRBV7-9 and TRBJ2-7; a possible D gene is TRBD1 (6 bases). The CDR3 totals 15 residues. Germline-derived CDR1 and CDR2 are SEHNR and FQNEAQ (reference sequence). V was trimmed by 5 bases and J by 2 bases, leaving 16 bases between them. CDR3 residues: CASSPQGRSTYEQYF. In DNA form, the CDR3 reads TGTGCCAGCAGCCCACAGGGCCGGAGCACCTACGAGCAGTACTTC.

The J gene is TRBJ1-5, the V gene TRBV19, with 10 bases that match TRBD1. In germline, CDR1 is LNHDA, CDR2 SQIVND (reference sequence). The CDR3 loop spans 16 amino acids. V was clipped by 4 bases and J by 7 bases; unmatched bases: 10. The CDR3 DNA sequence: TGTGCCAGTAGTAGATCCACGGACAGGGGGAACCAGCCCCAGCATTTT. Its protein is CASSRSTDRGNQPQHF.

The chain has TRBV30 and TRBJ1-5, with a tentative D call TRBD1 (5 bases). The CDR3 spans 14 residues. V gave up 5 bases and J gave up 2 bases, with 13 bases separating them. Germline V CDR1 and CDR2: GTSNPN, SVGIG (reference sequence). The CDR3 DNA reads as TGTGCCTGGGAGGACCCCAGGGGCAATCAGCCCCAGCATTTT. Its translation is CAWEDPRGNQPQHF. Using reference TRBV30 and TRBJ1-5 for the parts outside the CDR3, the full variable domain is SQTIHQWPATLVQPVGSPLSLECTVEGTSNPNLYWYRQAAGRGLQLLFYSVGIGQISSEVPQNLSASRPQDRQFILSSKKLLLSDSGFYLCAWEDPRGNQPQHFGDGTRLSIL.

The J gene is TRBJ2-5, the V gene TRBV2, with D perhaps TRBD2 (5 bases). This CDR3 has 13 residues. Germline lookup yields CDR1 SNHLY and CDR2 FYNNEI. Trimming removed 4 bases at V and 5 bases at J, with 11 bases between. The DNA for the CDR3 is TGTGCCAGCAGTGGCCCTAGCCTGGAGACCCAGTACTTC. It translates to CASSGPSLETQYF.

This clonotype came up many times. The CDR3 nucleotides are TGTGCCAGCAGCCCCACACAGCTCTACGAGCAGTACTTC. Its translation: CASSPTQLYEQYF. The chain combines TRBV12-3 or TRBV12-4 with TRBJ2-7; no firm D call. CDR3 length equals 13 residues. The V and J ends lost 6 bases and 3 bases respectively, with 12 bases between them.